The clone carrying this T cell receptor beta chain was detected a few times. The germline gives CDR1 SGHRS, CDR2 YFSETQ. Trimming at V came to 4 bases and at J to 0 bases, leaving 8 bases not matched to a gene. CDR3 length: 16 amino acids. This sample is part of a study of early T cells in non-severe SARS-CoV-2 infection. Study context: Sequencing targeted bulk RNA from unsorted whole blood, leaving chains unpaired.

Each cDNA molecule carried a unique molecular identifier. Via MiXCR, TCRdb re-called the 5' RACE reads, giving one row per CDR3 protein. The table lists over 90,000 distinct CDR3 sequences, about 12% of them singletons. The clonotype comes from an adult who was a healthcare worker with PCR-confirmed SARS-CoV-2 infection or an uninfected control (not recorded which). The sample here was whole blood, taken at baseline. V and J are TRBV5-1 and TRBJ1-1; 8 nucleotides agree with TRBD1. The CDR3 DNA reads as TGCGCCAGCAGCAGGGGGACAGGCGGCGTGAACACTGAAGCTTTCTTT. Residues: CASSRGTGGVNTEAFF.